The 27 T cell receptor beta chains given below trace back to one sample, sequenced in a study of T-cell memory formation after mild COVID-19. TCRdb independently ran MiXCR on the 5' RACE reads; one entry per CDR3 protein. Of around 200,000 distinct CDR3 sequences in the sample, 9.5% are singletons; the top ten hold 3.5% to 4%. The sample comprised PBMCs or a T cell subset sorted from them (not recorded which). The receptors were sampled from a man aged 18 to 30 who had mild COVID-19 (a few samples of this study predate the infection). Cell type and time point are not known.

This clonotype was seen a few times. V and J are TRBV29-1 and TRBJ2-2, with TRBD2 identical over 7 bases. Unmatched junction bases numbered 6, after V lost 7 bases and J lost 7 bases. CDR1 is SQVTM and CDR2 is ANQGSEA in the germline V gene. The CDR3 is 12 amino acids. DNA for the CDR3: TGCAGCGCCCCCGGGGGGAGCGGGGAGCTGTTTTTT. Translation: CSAPGGSGELFF.

This clonotype has only a few counts. The rearrangement uses TRBV3-1 and TRBJ2-3; TRBD1 or TRBD2 may be the D gene (5 bases each). Trimming left V 7 bases short and J 4 bases short, with 12 bases between. The germline CDR1 and CDR2 sequences are LGHDT and YNNKEL (reference sequence). The CDR3 loop spans 13 amino acids. The CDR3 nucleotides read TGTGCCAGCACCGTGAGGGGCGCAGATACGCAGTATTTT. Translating it yields CASTVRGADTQYF.

V and J are TRBV4-3 and TRBJ2-1; D is perhaps TRBD1 or TRBD2 (5 bases each). The CDR3 spans 14 residues. The ends were cut back, 1 base at V and 10 bases at J, with 14 bases in the middle. The V gene's germline CDR1 is LGHNA and CDR2 YSLEER. The CDR3 reads CASSQVSTGTEQFF. The CDR3 nucleotides are TGCGCCAGCAGCCAAGTCTCCACTGGGACCGAGCAGTTCTTC.

This clonotype occurred a few times. The genes are TRBV29-1 and TRBJ2-3; TRBD1 matches at 9 bases. Trimming at V came to 6 bases and at J to 1 base, leaving 11 bases not matched to a gene. CDR3 length equals 16 residues. The germline V gene has CDR1 SQVTM and CDR2 ANQGSEA. The CDR3 nucleotides read TGCAGCGTCTTACCGGGACAGGGCTACGGCACAGATACGCAGTATTTT. It is translated as CSVLPGQGYGTDTQYF.

This clonotype was counted between two and nine times. The chain employs TRBV7-2 and TRBJ2-7, with a weak D call TRBD2 (7 bases). Germline V gene sequence: CDR1 SGHTA, CDR2 FQGNSA. Trimming left V 5 bases short and J 0 bases short, with 23 bases between. CDR3 length equals 18 residues. CDR3 protein: CASSQRTSGGLSSYEQYF. CDR3 coding DNA: TGTGCCAGCAGCCAACGGACTAGTGGGGGCCTGAGCTCCTACGAGCAGTACTTC.

This clonotype was observed many times. The CDR3 coding sequence is TGTGCCAGCAGCTTGGCCGGGACAGAGCCCTCCTACGAGCAGTACTTC. Encoded protein: CASSLAGTEPSYEQYF. J is TRBJ2-7 and V is TRBV7-6; 7 bases map to TRBD1. The CDR3 totals 16 residues. Losses at the gene ends were 3 bases for V and 0 bases for J; bases not matched to a gene: 8. Germline V gene sequence: CDR1 SGHVS, CDR2 FNYEAQ.

This clonotype showed up just a few times. The chain links TRBV7-2 to TRBJ1-1; D call uncertain. The CDR3 runs 12 residues. Germline CDR1 is SGHTA and CDR2 is FQGNSA. V lost 4 bases and J lost 4, with 7 bases in between. The CDR3: CASSYYGTEAFF. CDR3 in DNA: TGTGCCAGCAGCTATTATGGCACTGAAGCTTTCTTT.

This clonotype was recorded many times. V is TRBV5-1 and J is TRBJ2-4; possible D gene TRBD1, 5 bases. The CDR3 loop spans 15 amino acids. The germline V gene encodes CDR1 SGHRS and CDR2 YFSETQ. V was clipped by 0 bases and J by 10 bases, with 17 bases between them. CDR3 sequence: CASSLVWGSQAIQYF. In DNA, the CDR3 is TGCGCCAGCAGCTTGGTATGGGGCTCGCAAGCGATTCAGTACTTC.

The rearrangement joins TRBV29-1 to TRBJ2-1; D remains ambiguous. CDR1 is SQVTM, CDR2 ANQGSEA, per germline. The CDR3 contains 14 residues. V was trimmed by 1 base and J by 0 bases, leaving 7 bases between them. The CDR3: CSVEGAGSYNEQFF. Written as DNA, the CDR3 is TGCAGCGTTGAAGGGGCAGGCTCCTACAATGAGCAGTTCTTC.

The table lists this clonotype with many counts. The chain links TRBV6-2 or TRBV6-3 to TRBJ2-7; no reliable D call. Germline-derived CDR1 and CDR2 are MNHEY and SVGEGT. V shed 5 bases and J shed 2 bases, with 4 bases lying between them. This CDR3 has 11 residues. CDR3 loop: CASSQTYEQYF. As DNA, the CDR3 is TGTGCCAGCAGTCAAACCTACGAGCAGTACTTC.

V and J are TRBV5-1 and TRBJ2-1, with TRBD1 identical over 8 bases. The CDR3 loop spans 15 amino acids. V gave up 2 bases and J gave up 6 bases; unmatched junction bases: 7. Germline loops: CDR1 SGHRS, CDR2 YFSETQ. In nucleotides, the CDR3 is TGCGCCAGCAGCTTAGCAAGACAGGGGTCCAATGAGCAGTTCTTC. Translated, it gives CASSLARQGSNEQFF.

The gene calls are TRBV5-6 and TRBJ1-4, with D perhaps matching TRBD1 (6 bases). Germline CDR1 SGHDT, CDR2 YYEEEE. V was clipped by 0 bases and J by 2 bases, with 11 bases between them. This CDR3 is built from 16 residues. The CDR3 region has the DNA TGTGCCAGCAGCTTGGGGGGGCGACGTACTAATGAAAAACTGTTTTTT. This sequence encodes CASSLGGRRTNEKLFF.

A few counts support this clonotype. This CDR3 is CASRSPAASPLHF. CDR3 sequence (DNA): TGTGCCAGCAGAAGCCCAGCGGCCTCACCCCTCCACTTT. The chain joins TRBV28 to TRBJ1-6; D remains unclear. The CDR3 is made up of 13 amino acids. The germline V gene has CDR1 MDHEN and CDR2 SYDVKM. Trimming removed 6 bases from V and 10 bases from J, with 13 bases in between. The entire variable domain, with the rest obtained from reference TRBV28 and TRBJ1-6, is as follows: DVKVTQSSRYLVKRTGEKVFLECVQDMDHENMFWYRQDPGLGLRLIYFSYDVKMKEKGDIPEGYSVSREKKERFSLILESASTNQTSMYLCASRSPAASPLHFGNGTRLTVT.

This clonotype was observed a few times. CDR3 region: CASSLAGVRTEAFF. DNA of the CDR3: TGCGCCAGCAGCTTGGCCGGGGTGCGCACTGAAGCTTTCTTT. This rearrangement joins TRBV5-1 to TRBJ1-1; D uncertain. The CDR3 extends over 14 amino acids. Germline CDR1 reads SGHRS; CDR2 reads YFSETQ. The ends were cut back, 0 bases at V and 4 bases at J, with 10 bases in the middle.

This clonotype came up many times. This chain connects TRBV7-6 to TRBJ1-6, with TRBD1 identical over 7 bases. J lost 6 bases, V lost 1 base, and 3 bases had no gene match. The CDR3 covers 15 residues. The germline gives CDR1 SGHVS, CDR2 FNYEAQ. CDR3 DNA sequence: TGTGCCAGCAGCTTAGGGGGACAGCTTAATTCACCCCTCCACTTT. Translation: CASSLGGQLNSPLHF.

The V and J genes are TRBV6-5 and TRBJ1-5, with D perhaps matching TRBD1 (5 bases). The CDR3 sequence is 13 residues long. CDR1 is MNHEY, CDR2 SVGAGI, per germline. V lost 4 bases to trimming and J lost 1 base, with 5 bases between them. For the CDR3, the DNA is TGTGCCAGCAGTTGGGACAGCAATCAGCCCCAGCATTTT. As protein: CASSWDSNQPQHF.

This clonotype occurred a few times. DNA for the CDR3: TGTGCCAGCTCACCCAGACTAGCCGTGCAGGAGACCCAGTACTTC. It specifies CASSPRLAVQETQYF. V is TRBV18 and J is TRBJ2-5; 7 nucleotides line up with TRBD2. Trimming cost V 3 bases and J 5 bases; bases outside gene matches: 9. CDR3 length: 15 residues. CDR1 and CDR2 (germline): KGHSH, LQKENI.

This chain links TRBV5-1 with TRBJ2-3; the match to TRBD2 covers 9 bases. The CDR3 consists of 15 residues. The trim removed 6 bases at V and 0 bases at J, leaving 5 bases unmatched. CDR1 is SGHRS, CDR2 YFSETQ, per germline. The CDR3 nucleotides read TGCGCCAGCACCCGACTAGCGGCTAGCACAGATACGCAGTATTTT. Its protein is CASTRLAASTDTQYF.

V usage is TRBV7-9 and J usage is TRBJ2-5, with 7 nucleotides matching TRBD2. Per germline, CDR1 SEHNR and CDR2 FQNEAQ (reference sequence). The V gene end was trimmed by 3 bases and the J gene end by 5 bases; junction bases not matched to a gene: 3. The CDR3 is made up of 13 amino acids. The CDR3 DNA reads as TGTGCCAGCAGCTTTGAACTAGCGGAGACCCAGTACTTC. Its protein product is CASSFELAETQYF.

This clonotype appeared many times. V is TRBV4-3 and J is TRBJ2-5; D is unresolved. The CDR3 runs 17 residues. Germline CDR1 and CDR2: LGHNA and YSLEER. Trimming removed 0 bases at V and 6 bases at J, with 20 bases between. Here the CDR3 reads CASSQELPHSARKTQYF. CDR3 in DNA: TGCGCCAGCAGCCAAGAACTCCCCCACTCAGCGCGGAAGACCCAGTACTTC.

This clonotype was observed a few times. The chain uses TRBV11-2 and TRBJ2-4; D is perhaps TRBD2 (6 bases). This CDR3 comprises 13 residues. Trimming removed 5 bases from V and 7 bases from J, with 12 bases in between. Germline loops: CDR1 SGHAT, CDR2 FQNNGV. This CDR3 is CASSHGTSNIQYF. Written as DNA, the CDR3 is TGTGCCAGCAGCCACGGGACTTCGAACATTCAGTACTTC.

This clonotype has just a few counts. The V call is TRBV5-1, the J call TRBJ2-1, with TRBD1 identical over 8 bases. J gave up 3 bases and V 4 bases, and 6 bases lay outside the gene matches. The germline CDR1 and CDR2 sequences are SGHRS and YFSETQ. The CDR3 has 15 amino acids. The CDR3 here is CASSHGQGVYNEQFF. In nucleotides, the CDR3 is TGCGCCAGCAGCCACGGACAGGGTGTCTACAATGAGCAGTTCTTC.

This clonotype was observed a handful of times. The chain combines TRBV14 with TRBJ2-7; tentative D call: TRBD1 (6 bases). Trimming cost V 1 base and J 2 bases, with 12 bases left between them. The germline V gene has CDR1 SGHDN and CDR2 FVKESK. The CDR3 extends over 15 amino acids. The CDR3 bases are TGTGCCAGCAGCCAAGGGTGGGGGCAGACCTACGAGCAGTACTTC. It translates to CASSQGWGQTYEQYF. Filled out from reference TRBV14 and TRBJ2-7, the complete variable domain reads EAGVTQFPSHSVIEKGQTVTLRCDPISGHDNLYWYRRVMGKEIKFLLHFVKESKQDESGMPNNRFLAERTGGTYSTLKVQPAELEDSGVYFCASSQGWGQTYEQYFGPGTRLTVT.

The rearrangement uses TRBV6-5 and TRBJ1-2, with D perhaps TRBD1 (6 bases). The germline CDR1 and CDR2 sequences are MNHEY and SVGAGI. This CDR3 is 16 amino acids long. V lost 5 bases, J lost 9 bases, and 25 bases lay in between. CDR3: CASSTITGTTEKSYTF. In DNA form, the CDR3 reads TGTGCCAGCAGTACTATCACAGGGACTACAGAGAAGAGCTACACCTTC.

This clonotype was observed a handful of times. The chain recombines TRBV7-2 with TRBJ1-4; TRBD1 agrees at 7 bases. The V and J ends lost 5 bases and 5 bases, in that order; junction bases with no gene match: 8. The CDR3 runs 15 residues. CDR1 and CDR2 from the germline V gene are SGHTA and FQGNSA. The CDR3 nucleotides read TGTGCCAGCAGCCCAAACAGGGGATTCAATGAAAAACTGTTTTTT. Translation gives CASSPNRGFNEKLFF.

This clonotype was seen ten or more times. The chain joins TRBV5-1 to TRBJ2-7; possibly TRBD2 for D (7 bases). The germline V gene encodes CDR1 SGHRS and CDR2 YFSETQ. Between the trimmed V and J ends, which lost 4 bases and 0 bases, there was a span of 14 bases. This CDR3 comprises 15 residues. CDR3 coding DNA: TGCGCCAGCAGCCGGGCCGGGGGGCCCTCCTACGAGCAGTACTTC. It translates to CASSRAGGPSYEQYF. Variable domain in full (rest from reference TRBV5-1 and TRBJ2-7): KAGVTQTPRYLIKTRGQQVTLSCSPISGHRSVSWYQQTPGQGLQFLFEYFSETQRNKGNFPGRFSGRQFSNSRSEMNVSTLELGDSALYLCASSRAGGPSYEQYFGPGTRLTVT.

This chain uses TRBV13 with TRBJ2-5, with 9 bases identical to TRBD2. The junction had 12 bases not matched to a gene; V was cut back by 0 bases and J by 4 bases. The CDR3 sequence is 18 residues long. The germline V gene has CDR1 PRHDT and CDR2 FYEKMQ (reference sequence). CDR3 in amino acids: CASSLGPGGGVEGETQYF. The CDR3 region has the DNA TGTGCCAGCAGCTTAGGCCCTGGCGGGGGGGTCGAGGGAGAGACCCAGTACTTC.